The 27 T cell receptor beta chains below all came from one sample that was sequenced in a study of post-analysis software for immune sequencing data. The TCR beta cDNA libraries carried unique molecular identifiers. TCRdb itself ran the PCR reads through MiXCR, one entry per CDR3 protein. Here the sample spans roughly 540,000 distinct CDR3 sequences, roughly 34% being singletons. These receptors lack a known antigen. Study conclusions and caveats: Patients used about 5 TRBV segments, including TRBV5-6, TRBV5-1 and TRBV20-1, more often than controls.

Sequencing used blood. The receptors shown here come from a girl aged 2-17 years with multiple sclerosis.

The chain couples TRBV20-1 to TRBJ2-3; D possibly matches TRBD1 or TRBD2 (5 bases each). Germline V gene sequence: CDR1 DFQATT, CDR2 SNEGSKA (reference sequence). This CDR3 region has 12 residues. The V gene lost 6 bases and the J gene lost 5 bases, with 12 bases spanning the gap. The CDR3 DNA follows: TGCAGTGCCACGGGACGGTTAGATACGCAGTATTTT. Protein: CSATGRLDTQYF.

Concerning this clonotype: Its ends do not fully match the called genes, so a read error is possible. The rearrangement links TRBV12-3 or TRBV12-4 to TRBJ1-1; D not resolved. This CDR3 is built from 14 residues. This chain's CDR3 is CASSLSALNTEAFF. CDR3 bases: TGTGCCAGCAGTCTTTCTGCTCTGAACACGGAAGCTTTCTTT.

The genes are TRBV27 and TRBJ1-2; 7 positions agree with TRBD1. Germline CDR1 MNHEY, CDR2 SMNVEV (reference sequence). The trim removed 5 bases at V and 5 bases at J, leaving 8 bases unmatched. This CDR3 region has 14 residues. CDR3 in amino acids: CASSNLQGWYGYTF. In DNA, the CDR3 is TGTGCCAGCAGTAATTTACAGGGGTGGTATGGCTACACCTTC.

This clonotype appeared a few times. The V gene is TRBV6-1, the J gene TRBJ1-1; no definite D call. The V gene's germline CDR1 is MNHNS and CDR2 SASEGT. Between the trimmed V and J ends, which lost 7 bases and 2 bases, there was a span of 11 bases. CDR3 size: 13 residues. The CDR3 region is CASTWTLNTEAFF. In DNA, the CDR3 is TGTGCCAGCACCTGGACCTTAAACACTGAAGCTTTCTTT.

This clonotype was counted only a few times. This rearrangement joins TRBV9 to TRBJ1-3, with unresolved D. V was cut by 0 bases and J by 3 bases, with 10 bases left in between. This CDR3 spans 15 amino acids. Germline V CDR1 and CDR2: SGDLS, YYNGEE. The CDR3 sequence: CASSVEAGNGNTIYF. CDR3 nucleotide sequence: TGTGCCAGCAGCGTAGAGGCCGGGAATGGAAACACCATATATTTT.

This clonotype was seen a handful of times. The V gene is TRBV15, the J gene TRBJ2-5, with TRBD2 as a possible D gene (6 bases). In germline, CDR1 is LNHNV, CDR2 YYDKDF (reference sequence). Trimming left V 2 bases short and J 1 base short, with 11 bases between. The CDR3 spans 15 residues. The CDR3 sequence: CATSRSAGPQETQYF. CDR3 in DNA: TGTGCCACCAGCAGATCTGCGGGACCCCAAGAGACCCAGTACTTC.

V is TRBV7-6 and J is TRBJ2-3, with 12 positions matching TRBD2. This CDR3 contains 14 residues. Germline CDR1 is SGHVS and CDR2 is FNYEAQ. V lost 10 bases, J lost 0 bases, and 2 bases stayed unmatched. This CDR3 reads CATSGGVSTDTQYF. DNA of the CDR3: TGTGCCACTAGCGGGGGGGTTAGCACAGATACGCAGTATTTT. The whole variable domain, remainder taken from reference TRBV7-6 and TRBJ2-3, is GAGVSQSPRYKVTKRGQDVALRCDPISGHVSLYWYRQALGQGPEFLTYFNYEAQQDKSGLPNDRFSAERPEGSISTLTIQRTEQRDSAMYRCATSGGVSTDTQYFGPGTRLTVL.

This clonotype was counted a few times. The chain combines TRBV20-1 with TRBJ2-5; D perhaps matches TRBD1 (5 bases). CDR3 length: 14 residues. CDR1 is DFQATT, CDR2 SNEGSKA, per germline (reference sequence). V shed 2 bases and J shed 2 bases, with 12 bases lying between them. CDR3 region: CSARQGRIQETQYF. The CDR3 DNA follows: TGCAGTGCTAGACAGGGCCGGATACAAGAGACCCAGTACTTC.

This clonotype was observed at least ten times. The chain uses TRBV6-5 and TRBJ2-7; the D gene is possibly TRBD2 (7 bases). The CDR3 has 14 amino acids. Looked up from germline, CDR1 is MNHEY and CDR2 is SVGAGI. Trimming left V 6 bases short and J 6 bases short, with 18 bases between. The CDR3 sequence: CASSLGGVWSEQYF. CDR3 nucleotide sequence: TGTGCCAGCAGCCTAGGGGGGGTATGGAGCGAGCAGTACTTC.

The rearrangement links TRBV5-1 to TRBJ1-2; 9 positions agree with TRBD1. The CDR3 runs 15 residues. Germline V gene lookup returns CDR1 SGHRS and CDR2 YFSETQ. J was trimmed by 7 bases and V by 3 bases; bases with no gene match: 10. CDR3 nucleotides: TGCGCCAGCAGCTCCGGGACAGGGTCTCATTTTGGCTACACCTTC. Its protein is CASSSGTGSHFGYTF.

This chain connects TRBV5-8 to TRBJ2-7; 14 bases are a match to TRBD2. CDR1 and CDR2 (germline): SGHTS, YDEGEE. The CDR3 runs 18 residues. The V segment lost 4 bases and the J segment 2 bases; nucleotides outside the gene matches: 11. The DNA for the CDR3 is TGTGCCAGCAGCCCCCAGGGACTAGCGGGGGCCCAGACCTACGAGCAGTACTTC. This sequence encodes CASSPQGLAGAQTYEQYF.

This clonotype was detected a few times. J is TRBJ1-2 and V is TRBV5-1, with a tentative D call TRBD1 (5 bases). CDR3 length equals 14 residues. V was trimmed by 5 bases and J by 0 bases, leaving 11 bases between them. Germline V CDR1 and CDR2: SGHRS, YFSETQ. CDR3 in DNA: TGCGCCAGCAGTTGGGACGGGCCTAACTATGGCTACACCTTC. Encoded protein: CASSWDGPNYGYTF.

On this clonotype: A junction boundary mismatches the germline segment, possibly from a read error. The V call is TRBV11-2, the J call TRBJ2-4; D ambiguous. From germline, CDR1 is SGHAT and CDR2 FQNNGV. The CDR3 covers 15 residues. CDR3 DNA sequence: TGTGCCAGCAGCTCTACCGGTGCGGTCAAAAACATTCACTACTTC. This translates into CASSSTGAVKNIHYF.

The sample holds a few counts of this clonotype. The chain recombines TRBV19 with TRBJ2-7; D is unclear. CDR3 length: 14 residues. Trimming took off 7 bases at V and 2 bases at J, with 15 bases between the two ends. The germline CDR1 and CDR2 sequences are LNHDA and SQIVND (reference sequence). The CDR3 is CASTNAAAPYEQYF. DNA of the CDR3: TGTGCCAGTACCAACGCGGCGGCCCCCTACGAGCAGTACTTC.

The CDR3 DNA reads TGTGCCAGGAGACACAGGGATGCCACTGAAGCTTTCTTT. Its translation: CARRHRDATEAFF. The genes are TRBV2 and TRBJ1-1; D may be TRBD1 (6 bases). With 9 bases removed from V and 4 bases from J, the gap between germline ends came to 15 bases. The CDR3 covers 13 residues. Germline V gene sequence: CDR1 SNHLY, CDR2 FYNNEI. The whole variable domain, remainder taken from reference TRBV2 and TRBJ1-1, is EPEVTQTPSHQVTQMGQEVILRCVPISNHLYFYWYRQILGQKVEFLVSFYNNEISEKSEIFDDQFSVERPDGSNFTLKIRSTKLEDSAMYFCARRHRDATEAFFGQGTRLTVV.

In this sample, this clonotype turned up many times. V usage is TRBV12-3 or TRBV12-4 and J usage is TRBJ2-7; tentative D call: TRBD2 (5 bases). Trimming removed 3 bases at V and 3 bases at J, with 9 bases between. This CDR3 has 13 residues. Here the CDR3 DNA reads TGTGCCAGCAGTTTGGACTTCGTCTACGAGCAGTACTTC. It codes for CASSLDFVYEQYF.

The table lists this clonotype with a few counts. The chain couples TRBV18 to TRBJ2-6; D not certain. The CDR3 extends over 12 amino acids. Trimming removed 1 base at V and 11 bases at J, with 6 bases between. Germline V gene sequence: CDR1 KGHSH, CDR2 LQKENI. This CDR3 is CASSPLLDVLTF. The DNA for the CDR3 is TGTGCCAGCTCACCACTTTTGGACGTCCTGACTTTC.

Only one count was recorded for this clonotype. This sequence joins TRBV7-9 and TRBJ1-1, with a weak D call TRBD1 (5 bases). V was trimmed by 6 bases and J by 2 bases, leaving 13 bases between them. The CDR3 has 14 residues. Germline-derived CDR1 and CDR2 are SEHNR and FQNEAQ (reference sequence). CDR3 in DNA: TGTGCCAGCAGTAAGTCGGGGCTAAACACTGAAGCTTTCTTT. Translation: CASSKSGLNTEAFF.

This chain uses TRBV28 with TRBJ2-3; no clear D. Germline V gene lookup returns CDR1 MDHEN and CDR2 SYDVKM. The CDR3 contains 16 residues. The V and J ends lost 0 bases and 4 bases respectively, with 14 bases between them. The CDR3 loop reads CASSLWSRSLADTQYF. In DNA, the CDR3 is TGTGCCAGCAGTTTATGGTCCCGGAGCCTCGCAGATACGCAGTATTTT.

A few counts support this clonotype. The J gene is TRBJ2-2, the V gene TRBV5-6, with TRBD2 identical over 11 bases. The CDR3 runs to 16 residues. Germline loops: CDR1 SGHDT, CDR2 YYEEEE. The V and J ends lost 1 base and 6 bases, in that order; junction bases with no gene match: 5. CDR3 nucleotides: TGTGCCAGCAGCTTGATAGCGGGGGGGCCTCCCGGGGAGCTGTTTTTT. Amino acids: CASSLIAGGPPGELFF.

Remarks on this clonotype: A single base separates this from a much larger clone, so it may be a read error. The V gene is TRBV7-3, the J gene TRBJ2-5; D uncertain. V shed 2 bases and J shed 11 bases, with 21 bases lying between them. The CDR3 has 15 amino acids. Germline values: CDR1 SGHTA, CDR2 FQGTGA. The CDR3 DNA reads TGTGCCAGCAGCTTACAGGCCCCCTCCTACAATGAGCAGTACTTC. Translating it yields CASSLQAPSYNEQYF.

V gene TRBV7-9 combines with J gene TRBJ2-7; D call uncertain. The ends were cut back, 4 bases at V and 0 bases at J, with 10 bases in the middle. Germline V lookup: CDR1 SEHNR, CDR2 FQNEAQ (reference sequence). The CDR3 is 14 amino acids. This CDR3 reads CASSSHKTSYEQYF. The CDR3 DNA reads TGTGCCAGCAGCTCCCATAAAACCTCCTACGAGCAGTACTTC.

This clonotype was counted only a few times. The chain couples TRBV27 to TRBJ1-6; 8 positions match TRBD1. Germline lookup yields CDR1 MNHEY and CDR2 SMNVEV (reference sequence). V was clipped by 5 bases and J by 11 bases; unmatched bases: 11. CDR3 length: 15 amino acids. The CDR3 bases are TGTGCCAGCAGTCCCCGGACAGGGATAACCCCACCCCTCCACTTT. Its protein is CASSPRTGITPPLHF.

As DNA, the CDR3 is TGTGCCAGCAGTTCCTACCCTTCACGTGAAGCTTTCTTT. This codes for CASSSYPSREAFF. The chain carries TRBV27 and TRBJ1-1; no firm D call. Germline CDR1 and CDR2: MNHEY and SMNVEV (reference sequence). The CDR3 runs 13 residues. The V end was cut by 4 bases, the J end by 7 bases, with 13 bases between.

This clonotype has more than one count but fewer than ten. The chain couples TRBV5-6 to TRBJ2-1; 9 bases agree with TRBD1. V shed 5 bases, J shed 2 bases, and the junction held 5 bases outside the gene matches. The CDR3 is 15 amino acids. Germline V CDR1 and CDR2: SGHDT, YYEEEE. The CDR3 here is CASSSRDRAYNEQFF. CDR3 DNA: TGTGCCAGCAGTTCGAGGGACAGGGCCTACAATGAGCAGTTCTTC.

The chain uses TRBV5-1 and TRBJ2-6; D perhaps matches TRBD1 (6 bases). The germline V gene has CDR1 SGHRS and CDR2 YFSETQ. This CDR3 has 20 residues. With 0 bases removed from V and 0 bases from J, the gap between germline ends came to 19 bases. The CDR3 bases are TGCGCCAGCAGCTTGGGGGGCCTAACAGGGTTACTCTCTGGGGCCAACGTCCTGACTTTC. Amino acid sequence: CASSLGGLTGLLSGANVLTF.

The sample holds a few counts of this clonotype. The genes are TRBV7-9 and TRBJ2-7; D gene ambiguous. V dropped 5 bases and J dropped 5 bases, with 7 bases sitting between them. The CDR3 totals 11 residues. CDR1 is SEHNR, CDR2 FQNEAQ, per germline (reference sequence). The CDR3 coding sequence is TGTGCCAGCAGCCAGAGACACGAGCAGTACTTC. Protein product: CASSQRHEQYF.